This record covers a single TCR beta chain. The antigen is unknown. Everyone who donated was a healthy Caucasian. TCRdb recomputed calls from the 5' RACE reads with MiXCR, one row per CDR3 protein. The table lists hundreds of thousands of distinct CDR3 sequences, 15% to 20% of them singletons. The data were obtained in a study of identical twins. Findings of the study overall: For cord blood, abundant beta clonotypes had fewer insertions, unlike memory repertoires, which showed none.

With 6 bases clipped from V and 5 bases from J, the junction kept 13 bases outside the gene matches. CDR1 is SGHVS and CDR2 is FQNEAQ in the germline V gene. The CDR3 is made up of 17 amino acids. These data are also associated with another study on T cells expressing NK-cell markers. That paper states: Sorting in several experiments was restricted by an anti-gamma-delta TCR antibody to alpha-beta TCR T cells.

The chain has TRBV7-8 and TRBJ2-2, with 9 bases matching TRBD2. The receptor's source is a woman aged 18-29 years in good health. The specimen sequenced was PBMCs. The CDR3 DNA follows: TGTGCCAGCAGACCTCTTCGCGGGGGGGAACGTACCGGGGAGCTGTTTTTT. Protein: CASRPLRGGERTGELFF.